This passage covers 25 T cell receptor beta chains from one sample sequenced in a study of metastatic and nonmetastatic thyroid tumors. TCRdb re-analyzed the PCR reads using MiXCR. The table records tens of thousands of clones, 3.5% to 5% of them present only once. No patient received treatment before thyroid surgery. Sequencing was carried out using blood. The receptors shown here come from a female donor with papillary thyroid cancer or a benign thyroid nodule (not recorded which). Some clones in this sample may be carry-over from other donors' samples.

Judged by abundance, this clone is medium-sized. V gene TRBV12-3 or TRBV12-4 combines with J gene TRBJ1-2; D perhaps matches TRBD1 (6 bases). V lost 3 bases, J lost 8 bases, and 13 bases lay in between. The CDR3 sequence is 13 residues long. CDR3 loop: CASSFPGHQGYTF. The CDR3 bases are TGTGCCAGCAGTTTTCCGGGACACCAGGGCTACACCTTC.

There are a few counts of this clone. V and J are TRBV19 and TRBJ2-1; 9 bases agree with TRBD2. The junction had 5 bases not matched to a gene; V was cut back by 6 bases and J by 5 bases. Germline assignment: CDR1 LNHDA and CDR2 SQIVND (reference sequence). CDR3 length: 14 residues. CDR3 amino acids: CASRQGLAHNEQFF. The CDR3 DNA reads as TGTGCCAGTAGACAGGGACTAGCACACAATGAGCAGTTCTTC.

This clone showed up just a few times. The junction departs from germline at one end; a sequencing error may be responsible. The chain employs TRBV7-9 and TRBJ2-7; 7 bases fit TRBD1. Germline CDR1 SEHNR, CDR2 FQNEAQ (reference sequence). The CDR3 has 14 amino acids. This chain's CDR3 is CASSLGQRTYDQYF. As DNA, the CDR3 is TGTGCCAGCAGCTTGGGACAGAGGACCTACGATCAGTACTTC.

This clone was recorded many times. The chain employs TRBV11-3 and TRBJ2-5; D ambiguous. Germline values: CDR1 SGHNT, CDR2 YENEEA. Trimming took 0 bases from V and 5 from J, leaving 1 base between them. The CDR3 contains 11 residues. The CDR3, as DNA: TGTGCCAGCAGCTTAGATGAGACCCAGTACTTC. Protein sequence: CASSLDETQYF. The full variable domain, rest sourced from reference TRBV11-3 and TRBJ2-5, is EAGVVQSPRYKIIEKKQPVAFWCNPISGHNTLYWYLQNLGQGPELLIRYENEEAVDDSQLPKDRFSAERLKGVDSTLKIQPAELGDSAVYLCASSLDETQYFGPGTRLLVL.

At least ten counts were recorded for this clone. CDR3 protein: CASSPLAGVDNEQYF. CDR3 coding DNA: TGTGCCAGCAGTCCACTAGCGGGAGTGGACAACGAGCAGTACTTC. The V gene is TRBV28, the J gene TRBJ2-7, with TRBD2 matching over 11 bases. CDR3 length: 15 residues. The germline V gene has CDR1 MDHEN and CDR2 SYDVKM. Trimming at V came to 5 bases and at J to 5 bases, leaving 8 bases not matched to a gene.

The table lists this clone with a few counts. CDR3 DNA: TGTGCCAGCAGCCTTTATGGGCGGGATTTATCCTACGAGCAGTACTTC. Translation: CASSLYGRDLSYEQYF. The chain links TRBV7-2 to TRBJ2-7, with D possibly being TRBD2 (6 bases). Germline CDR1 reads SGHTA; CDR2 reads FQGNSA. V shed 5 bases and J shed 1 base, with 18 bases lying between them. This CDR3 is built from 16 residues. The entire variable domain, with the rest obtained from reference TRBV7-2 and TRBJ2-7, is as follows: GAGVSQSPSNKVTEKGKDVELRCDPISGHTALYWYRQSLGQGLEFLIYFQGNSAPDKSGLPSDRFSAERTGGSVSTLTIQRTQQEDSAVYLCASSLYGRDLSYEQYFGPGTRLTVT.

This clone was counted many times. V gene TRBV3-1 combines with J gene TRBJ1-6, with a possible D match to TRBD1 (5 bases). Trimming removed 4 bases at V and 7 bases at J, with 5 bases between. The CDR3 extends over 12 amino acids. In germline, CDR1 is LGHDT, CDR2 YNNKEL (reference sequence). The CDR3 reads CASSRDNSPLHF. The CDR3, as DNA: TGTGCCAGCAGCCGGGACAATTCACCCCTCCACTTT.

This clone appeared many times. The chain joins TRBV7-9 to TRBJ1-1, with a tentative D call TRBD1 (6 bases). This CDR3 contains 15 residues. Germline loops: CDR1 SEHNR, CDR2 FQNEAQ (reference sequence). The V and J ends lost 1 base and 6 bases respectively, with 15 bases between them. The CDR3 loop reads CASSLVFKGGSEAFF. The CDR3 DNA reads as TGTGCCAGCAGCTTAGTTTTTAAGGGGGGATCTGAAGCTTTCTTT.

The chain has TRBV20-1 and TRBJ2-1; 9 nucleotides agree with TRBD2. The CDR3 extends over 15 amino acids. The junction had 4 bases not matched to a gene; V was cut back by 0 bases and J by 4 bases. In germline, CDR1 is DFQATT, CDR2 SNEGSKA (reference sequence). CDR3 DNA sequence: TGCAGTGCTAGAGATCACCTAGCGGGATACAATGAGCAGTTCTTC. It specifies CSARDHLAGYNEQFF.

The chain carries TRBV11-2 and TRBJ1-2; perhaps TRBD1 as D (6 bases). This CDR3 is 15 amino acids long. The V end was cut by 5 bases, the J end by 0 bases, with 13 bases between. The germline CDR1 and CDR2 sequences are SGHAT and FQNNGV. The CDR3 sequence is CASSAPDRTNYGYTF. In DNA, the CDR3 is TGTGCCAGCAGCGCCCCGGACAGAACTAACTATGGCTACACCTTC. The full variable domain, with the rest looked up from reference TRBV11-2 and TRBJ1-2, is EAGVAQSPRYKIIEKRQSVAFWCNPISGHATLYWYQQILGQGPKLLIQFQNNGVVDDSQLPKDRFSAERLKGVDSTLKIQPAKLEDSAVYLCASSAPDRTNYGYTFGSGTRLTVV.

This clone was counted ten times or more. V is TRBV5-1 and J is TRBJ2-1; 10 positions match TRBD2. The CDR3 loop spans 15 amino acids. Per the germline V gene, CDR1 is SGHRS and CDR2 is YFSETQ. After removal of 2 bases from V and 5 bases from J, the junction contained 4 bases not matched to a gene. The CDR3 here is CASSFATSGNNEQFF. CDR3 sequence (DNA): TGCGCCAGCAGCTTCGCAACTAGCGGGAACAATGAGCAGTTCTTC.

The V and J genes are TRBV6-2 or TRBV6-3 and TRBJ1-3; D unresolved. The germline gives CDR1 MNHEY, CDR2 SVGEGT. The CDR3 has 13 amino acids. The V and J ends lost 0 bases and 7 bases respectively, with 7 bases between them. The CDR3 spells CASSYSSMNTIYF. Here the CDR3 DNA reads TGTGCCAGCAGTTACTCGTCTATGAACACCATATATTTT.

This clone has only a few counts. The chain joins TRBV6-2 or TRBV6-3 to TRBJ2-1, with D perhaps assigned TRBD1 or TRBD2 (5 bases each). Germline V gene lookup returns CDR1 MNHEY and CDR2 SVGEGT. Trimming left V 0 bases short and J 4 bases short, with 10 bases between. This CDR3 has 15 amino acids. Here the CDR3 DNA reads TGTGCCAGCAGTTACTCTTTGGGGGATTACAATGAGCAGTTCTTC. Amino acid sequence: CASSYSLGDYNEQFF.

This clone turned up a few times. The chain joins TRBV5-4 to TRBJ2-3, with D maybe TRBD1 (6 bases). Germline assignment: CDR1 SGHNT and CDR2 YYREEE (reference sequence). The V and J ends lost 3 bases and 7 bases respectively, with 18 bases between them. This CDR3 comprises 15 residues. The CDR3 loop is CASSSAASGAYTQYF. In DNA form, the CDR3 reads TGTGCCAGCAGCTCGGCCGCCTCAGGGGCATATACGCAGTATTTT.

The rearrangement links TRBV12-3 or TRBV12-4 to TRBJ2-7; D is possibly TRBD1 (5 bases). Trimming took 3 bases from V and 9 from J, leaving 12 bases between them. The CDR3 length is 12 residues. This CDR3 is CASSFYSGRQYF. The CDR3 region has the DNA TGTGCCAGCAGTTTCTATTCAGGGCGGCAGTACTTC.

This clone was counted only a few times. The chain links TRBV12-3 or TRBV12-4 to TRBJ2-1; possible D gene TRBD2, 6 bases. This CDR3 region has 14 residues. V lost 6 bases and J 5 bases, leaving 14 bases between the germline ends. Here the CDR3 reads CASSPPGLNNEQFF. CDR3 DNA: TGTGCCAGCAGCCCCCCGGGACTTAACAATGAGCAGTTCTTC.

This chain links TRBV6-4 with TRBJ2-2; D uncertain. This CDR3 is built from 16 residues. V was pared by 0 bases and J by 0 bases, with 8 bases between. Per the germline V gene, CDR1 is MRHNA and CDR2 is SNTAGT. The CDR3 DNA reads TGTGCCAGCAGTGACTCCGCAGACCCGAACACCGGGGAGCTGTTTTTT. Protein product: CASSDSADPNTGELFF.

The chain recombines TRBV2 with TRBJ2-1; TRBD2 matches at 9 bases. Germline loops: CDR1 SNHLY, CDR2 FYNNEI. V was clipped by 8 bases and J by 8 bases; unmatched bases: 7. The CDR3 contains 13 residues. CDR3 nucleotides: TGTGCCAGCGTGGTAGCGGGAGTTCATGAGCAGTTCTTC. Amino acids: CASVVAGVHEQFF. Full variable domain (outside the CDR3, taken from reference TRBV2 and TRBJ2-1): EPEVTQTPSHQVTQMGQEVILRCVPISNHLYFYWYRQILGQKVEFLVSFYNNEISEKSEIFDDQFSVERPDGSNFTLKIRSTKLEDSAMYFCASVVAGVHEQFFGPGTRLTVL.

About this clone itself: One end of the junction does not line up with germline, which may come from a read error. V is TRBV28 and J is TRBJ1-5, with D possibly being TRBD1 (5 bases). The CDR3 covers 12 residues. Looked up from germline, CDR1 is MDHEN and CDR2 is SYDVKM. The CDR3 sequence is CATSLDSMPHHF. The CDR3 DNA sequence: TGTGCCACCAGCCTAGACAGCATGCCCCATCATTTT.

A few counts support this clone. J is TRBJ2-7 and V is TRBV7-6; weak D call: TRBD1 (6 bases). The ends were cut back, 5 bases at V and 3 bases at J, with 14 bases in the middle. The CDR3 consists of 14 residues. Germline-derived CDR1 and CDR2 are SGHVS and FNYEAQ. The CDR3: CASSDQTGVYEQYF. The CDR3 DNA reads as TGTGCCAGCAGCGACCAGACAGGCGTCTACGAGCAGTACTTC.

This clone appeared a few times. The CDR3, as DNA: TGTGCCAGCAGCTCACGACAGGGAATGTCCCATGAGCAGTTCTTC. Translation: CASSSRQGMSHEQFF. The chain joins TRBV7-3 to TRBJ2-1; 7 bases align to TRBD1. J gave up 8 bases and V 4 bases, and 11 bases lay outside the gene matches. This CDR3 has 15 amino acids. The germline CDR1 and CDR2 sequences are SGHTA and FQGTGA. The whole variable domain, filled in from reference TRBV7-3 and TRBJ2-1, reads GAGVSQTPSNKVTEKGKYVELRCDPISGHTALYWYRQSLGQGPEFLIYFQGTGAADDSGLPNDRFFAVRPEGSVSTLKIQRTERGDSAVYLCASSSRQGMSHEQFFGPGTRLTVL.

DNA of the CDR3: TGTGCCAGCAGCCCGACTGTATCCTACGAGCAGTACTTC. It is translated as CASSPTVSYEQYF. The chain uses TRBV5-4 and TRBJ2-7, with D unclear. The germline V gene has CDR1 SGHNT and CDR2 YYREEE (reference sequence). CDR3 length: 13 residues. Trimming took 4 bases from V and 1 from J, leaving 9 bases between them. The whole variable domain, filled in from reference TRBV5-4 and TRBJ2-7, reads ETGVTQSPTHLIKTRGQQVTLRCSSQSGHNTVSWYQQALGQGPQFIFQYYREEENGRGNFPPRFSGLQFPNYSSELNVNALELDDSALYLCASSPTVSYEQYFGPGTRLTVT.

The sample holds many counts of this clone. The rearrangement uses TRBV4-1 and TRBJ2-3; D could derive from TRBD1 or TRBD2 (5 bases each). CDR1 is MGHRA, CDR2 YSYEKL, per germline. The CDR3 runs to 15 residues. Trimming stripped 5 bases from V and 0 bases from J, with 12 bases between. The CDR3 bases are TGCGCCAGCAGCACACCGGGACCTAGCACAGATACGCAGTATTTT. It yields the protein CASSTPGPSTDTQYF.

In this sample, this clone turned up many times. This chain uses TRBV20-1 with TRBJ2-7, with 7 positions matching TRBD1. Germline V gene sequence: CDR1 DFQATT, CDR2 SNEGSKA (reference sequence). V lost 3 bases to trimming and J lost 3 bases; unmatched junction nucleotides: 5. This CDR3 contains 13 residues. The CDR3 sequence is CSARTGQRYEQYF. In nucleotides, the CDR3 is TGCAGTGCTAGGACAGGGCAACGCTACGAGCAGTACTTC.

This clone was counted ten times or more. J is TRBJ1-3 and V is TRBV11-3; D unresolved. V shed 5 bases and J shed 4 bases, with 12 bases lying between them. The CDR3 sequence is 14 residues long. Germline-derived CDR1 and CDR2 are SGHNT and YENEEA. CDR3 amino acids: CASSPLRKGNTIYF. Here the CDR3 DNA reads TGTGCCAGCAGCCCCTTGAGGAAAGGAAACACCATATATTTT.